This TCR beta chain was identified during a study of blood T cell repertoires in COVID-19. For the study at large: In each case, the material was cDNA or gDNA derived from T cells, B-cell-depleted T cells, or PBMCs.

The authors' processing: Estimated nucleated cell counts came from reference gene primer amplification. Assay: immunoSEQ multiplex PCR; the TCRdb copy retains only in-frame clones and omits some. Clone size and the V and J calls come from that table; the DNA yielded D and trimming. The data contain roughly 700,000 clones, 75% to 90% of them singletons. The germline V gene has CDR1 SGHDT and CDR2 YYEEEE. The V gene lost 1 base and the J gene lost 4 bases, with 9 bases spanning the gap. CDR3 length equals 14 residues. The source of this sequence is a woman aged 18-35 years with acute or convalescent COVID-19. The rearrangement uses TRBV5-6 and TRBJ1-5; D unclear. The sample was peripheral blood. Written as DNA, the CDR3 is TGTGCCAGCAGCTTGACGCCCGCGAATCAGCCCCAGCATTTT. Encoded protein: CASSLTPANQPQHF.